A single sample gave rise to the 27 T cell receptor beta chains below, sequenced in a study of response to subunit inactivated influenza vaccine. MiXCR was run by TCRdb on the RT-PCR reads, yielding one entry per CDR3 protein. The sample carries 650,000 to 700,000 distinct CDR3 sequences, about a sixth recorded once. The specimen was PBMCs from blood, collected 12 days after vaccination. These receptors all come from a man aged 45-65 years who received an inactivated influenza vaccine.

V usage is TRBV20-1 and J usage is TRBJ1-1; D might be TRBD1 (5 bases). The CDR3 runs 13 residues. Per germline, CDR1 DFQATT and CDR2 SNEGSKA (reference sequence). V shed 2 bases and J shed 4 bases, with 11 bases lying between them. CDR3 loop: CSARSRVSTEAFF. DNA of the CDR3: TGCAGTGCTAGATCCAGGGTTAGCACTGAAGCTTTCTTT.

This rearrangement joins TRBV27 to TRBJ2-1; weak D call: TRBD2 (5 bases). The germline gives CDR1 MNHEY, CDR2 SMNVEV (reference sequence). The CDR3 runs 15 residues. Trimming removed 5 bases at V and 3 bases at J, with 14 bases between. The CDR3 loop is CASSGGGMNYNEQFF. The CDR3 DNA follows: TGTGCCAGCAGTGGCGGAGGCATGAACTACAATGAGCAGTTCTTC.

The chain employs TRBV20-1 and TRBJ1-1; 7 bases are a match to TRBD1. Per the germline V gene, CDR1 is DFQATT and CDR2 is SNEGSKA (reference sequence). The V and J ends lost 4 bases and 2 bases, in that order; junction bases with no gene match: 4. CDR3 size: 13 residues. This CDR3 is CSATGQTNTEAFF. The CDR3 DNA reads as TGCAGTGCTACGGGACAGACTAACACTGAAGCTTTCTTT.

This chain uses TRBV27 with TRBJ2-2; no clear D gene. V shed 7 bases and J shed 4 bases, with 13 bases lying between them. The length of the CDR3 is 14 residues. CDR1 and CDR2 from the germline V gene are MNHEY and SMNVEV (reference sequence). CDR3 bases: TGTGCCAGCACCAGGTGGCAGCGCACCGGGGAGCTGTTTTTT. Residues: CASTRWQRTGELFF.

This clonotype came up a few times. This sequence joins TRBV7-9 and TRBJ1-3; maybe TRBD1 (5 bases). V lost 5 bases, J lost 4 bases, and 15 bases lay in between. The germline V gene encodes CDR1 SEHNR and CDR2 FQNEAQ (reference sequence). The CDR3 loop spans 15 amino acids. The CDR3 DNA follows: TGTGCCAGCAGCGCCCAGGGACTGATCGGAAACACCATATATTTT. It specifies CASSAQGLIGNTIYF.

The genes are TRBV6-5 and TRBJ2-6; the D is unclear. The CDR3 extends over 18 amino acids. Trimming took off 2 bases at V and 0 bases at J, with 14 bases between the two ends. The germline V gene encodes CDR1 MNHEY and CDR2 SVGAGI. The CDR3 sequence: CASSYAIRTVSGANVLTF. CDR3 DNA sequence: TGTGCCAGCAGTTACGCTATTCGGACGGTCTCTGGGGCCAACGTCCTGACTTTC.

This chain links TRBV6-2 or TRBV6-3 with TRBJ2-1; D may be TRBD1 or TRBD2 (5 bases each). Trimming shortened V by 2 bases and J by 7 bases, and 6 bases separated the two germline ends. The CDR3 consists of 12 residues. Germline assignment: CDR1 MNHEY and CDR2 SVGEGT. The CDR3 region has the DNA TGTGCCAGCAGTTACGAGGGGAATGAGCAGTTCTTC. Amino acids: CASSYEGNEQFF.

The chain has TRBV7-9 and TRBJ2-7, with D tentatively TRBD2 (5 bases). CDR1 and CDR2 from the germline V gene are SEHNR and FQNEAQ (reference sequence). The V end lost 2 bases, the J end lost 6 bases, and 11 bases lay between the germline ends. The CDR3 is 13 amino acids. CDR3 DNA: TGTGCCAGCAGCTTACTCGGGGATGGCGAGCAGTACTTC. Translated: CASSLLGDGEQYF.

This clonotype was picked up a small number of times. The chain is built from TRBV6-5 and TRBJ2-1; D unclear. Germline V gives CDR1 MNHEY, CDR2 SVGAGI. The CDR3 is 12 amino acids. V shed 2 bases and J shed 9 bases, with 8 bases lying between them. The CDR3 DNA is TGTGCCAGCAGTTACCCAGAAGGTGAGCAGTTCTTC. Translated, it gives CASSYPEGEQFF.

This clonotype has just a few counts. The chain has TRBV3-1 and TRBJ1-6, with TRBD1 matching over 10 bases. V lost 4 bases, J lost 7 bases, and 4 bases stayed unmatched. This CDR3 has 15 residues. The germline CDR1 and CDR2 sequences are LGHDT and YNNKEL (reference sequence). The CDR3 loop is CASSPGGQGNSPLHF. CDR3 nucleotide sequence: TGTGCCAGCAGCCCCGGGGGACAGGGGAATTCACCCCTCCACTTT.

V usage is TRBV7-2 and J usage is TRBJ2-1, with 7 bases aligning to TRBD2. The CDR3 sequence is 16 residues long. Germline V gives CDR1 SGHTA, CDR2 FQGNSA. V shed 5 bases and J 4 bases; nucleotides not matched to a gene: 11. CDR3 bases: TGTGCCAGCAGCCCCTGGGGGGGGACTGAGTACAATGAGCAGTTCTTC. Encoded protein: CASSPWGGTEYNEQFF. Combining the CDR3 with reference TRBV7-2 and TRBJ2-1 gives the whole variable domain GAGVSQSPSNKVTEKGKDVELRCDPISGHTALYWYRQSLGQGLEFLIYFQGNSAPDKSGLPSDRFSAERTGGSVSTLTIQRTQQEDSAVYLCASSPWGGTEYNEQFFGPGTRLTVL.

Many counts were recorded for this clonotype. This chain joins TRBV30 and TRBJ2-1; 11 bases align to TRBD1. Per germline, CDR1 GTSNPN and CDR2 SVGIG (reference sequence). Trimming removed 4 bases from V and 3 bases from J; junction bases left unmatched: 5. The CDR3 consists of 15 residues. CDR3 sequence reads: CAWIYGTGGYNEQFF. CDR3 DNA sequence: TGTGCCTGGATCTACGGGACAGGGGGCTACAATGAGCAGTTCTTC.

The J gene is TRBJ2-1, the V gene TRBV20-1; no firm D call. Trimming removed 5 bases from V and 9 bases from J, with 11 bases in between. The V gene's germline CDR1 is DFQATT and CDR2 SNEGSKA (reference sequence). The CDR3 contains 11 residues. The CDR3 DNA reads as TGCAGTGCTCATAAACTCTTTGAGCAGTTCTTC. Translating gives CSAHKLFEQFF.

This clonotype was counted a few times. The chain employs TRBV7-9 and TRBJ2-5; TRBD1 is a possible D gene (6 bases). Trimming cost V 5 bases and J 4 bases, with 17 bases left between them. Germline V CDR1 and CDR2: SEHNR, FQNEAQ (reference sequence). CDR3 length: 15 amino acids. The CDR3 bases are TGTGCCAGCAGCCCCGGGACAACCGTGGGAGAGACCCAGTACTTC. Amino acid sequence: CASSPGTTVGETQYF.

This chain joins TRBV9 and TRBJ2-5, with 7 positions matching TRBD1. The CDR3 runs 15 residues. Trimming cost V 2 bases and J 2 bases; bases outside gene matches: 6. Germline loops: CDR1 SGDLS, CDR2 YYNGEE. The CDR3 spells CASSVATGKQETQYF. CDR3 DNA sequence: TGTGCCAGCAGCGTGGCGACAGGGAAACAAGAGACCCAGTACTTC.

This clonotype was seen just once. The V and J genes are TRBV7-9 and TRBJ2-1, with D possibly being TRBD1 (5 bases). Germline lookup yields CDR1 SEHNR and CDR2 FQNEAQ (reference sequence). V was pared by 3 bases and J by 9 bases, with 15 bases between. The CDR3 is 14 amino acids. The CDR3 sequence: CASSFPVTDLEQFF. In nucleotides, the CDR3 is TGTGCCAGCAGCTTCCCTGTGACAGACCTTGAGCAGTTCTTC.

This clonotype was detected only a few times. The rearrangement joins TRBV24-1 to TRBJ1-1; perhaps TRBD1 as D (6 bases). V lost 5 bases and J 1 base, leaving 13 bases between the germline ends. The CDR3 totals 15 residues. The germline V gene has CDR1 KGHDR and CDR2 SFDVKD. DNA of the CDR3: TGTGCCACCAGTGGGCAGGGGAAAGGGAACACTGAAGCTTTCTTT. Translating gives CATSGQGKGNTEAFF.

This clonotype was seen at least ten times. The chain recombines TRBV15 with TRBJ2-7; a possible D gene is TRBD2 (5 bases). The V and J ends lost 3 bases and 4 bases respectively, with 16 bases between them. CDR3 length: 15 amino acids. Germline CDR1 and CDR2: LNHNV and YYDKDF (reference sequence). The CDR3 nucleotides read TGTGCCACCAGCAGGGAGGATTCCCCGCCGTACGAGCAGTACTTC. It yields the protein CATSREDSPPYEQYF.

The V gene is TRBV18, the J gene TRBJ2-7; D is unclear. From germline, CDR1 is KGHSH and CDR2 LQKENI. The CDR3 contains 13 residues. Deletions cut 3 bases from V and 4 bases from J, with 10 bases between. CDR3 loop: CASSPGKGYEQYF. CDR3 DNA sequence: TGTGCCAGCTCACCGGGAAAGGGATACGAGCAGTACTTC.

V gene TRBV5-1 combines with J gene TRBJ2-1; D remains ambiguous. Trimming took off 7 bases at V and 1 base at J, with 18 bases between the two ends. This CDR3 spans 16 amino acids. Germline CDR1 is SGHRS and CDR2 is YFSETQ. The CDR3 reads CASQRQVVGSYNEQFF. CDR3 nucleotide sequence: TGCGCCAGCCAACGACAAGTGGTGGGGTCCTACAATGAGCAGTTCTTC.

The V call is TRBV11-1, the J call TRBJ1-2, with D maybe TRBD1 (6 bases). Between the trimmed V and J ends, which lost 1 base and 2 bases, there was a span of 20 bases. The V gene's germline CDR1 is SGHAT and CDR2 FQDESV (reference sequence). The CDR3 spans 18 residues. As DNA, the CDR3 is TGTGCCAGCAGCTTAGTGGGGGGCTCCCCCCCCTTAAACTATGGCTACACCTTC. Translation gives CASSLVGGSPPLNYGYTF.

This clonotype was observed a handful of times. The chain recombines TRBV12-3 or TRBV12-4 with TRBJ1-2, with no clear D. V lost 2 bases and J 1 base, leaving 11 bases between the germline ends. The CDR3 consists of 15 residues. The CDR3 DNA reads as TGTGCCAGCAGTTTAATGGACGGTGGTAACTATGGCTACACCTTC. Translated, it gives CASSLMDGGNYGYTF.

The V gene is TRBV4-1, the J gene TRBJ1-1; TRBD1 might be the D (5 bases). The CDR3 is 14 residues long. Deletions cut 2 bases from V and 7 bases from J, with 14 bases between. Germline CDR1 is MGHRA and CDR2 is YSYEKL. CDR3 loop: CASSQSAGNLEAFF. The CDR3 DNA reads TGCGCCAGCAGCCAATCGGCAGGGAACCTTGAAGCTTTCTTT.

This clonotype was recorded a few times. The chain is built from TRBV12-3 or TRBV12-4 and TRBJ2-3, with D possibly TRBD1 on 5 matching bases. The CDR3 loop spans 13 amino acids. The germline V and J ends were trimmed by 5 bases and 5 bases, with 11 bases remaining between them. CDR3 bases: TGTGCCAGCAGTACAGGACCGAAAGATACGCAGTATTTT. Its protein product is CASSTGPKDTQYF.

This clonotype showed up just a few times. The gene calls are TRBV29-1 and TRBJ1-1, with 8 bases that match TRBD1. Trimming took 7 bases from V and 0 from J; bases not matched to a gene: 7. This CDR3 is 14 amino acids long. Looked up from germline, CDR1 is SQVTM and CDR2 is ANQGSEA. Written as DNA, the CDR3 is TGCAGCGGATGGGACAGGCGCTTGAACACTGAAGCTTTCTTT. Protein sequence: CSGWDRRLNTEAFF.

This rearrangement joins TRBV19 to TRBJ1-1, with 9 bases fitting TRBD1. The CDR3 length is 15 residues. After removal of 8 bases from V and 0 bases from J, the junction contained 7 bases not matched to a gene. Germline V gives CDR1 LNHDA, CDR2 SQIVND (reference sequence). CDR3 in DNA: TGTGCCAGTCAGGACAGGGGAAAAGTGAACACTGAAGCTTTCTTT. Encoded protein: CASQDRGKVNTEAFF.

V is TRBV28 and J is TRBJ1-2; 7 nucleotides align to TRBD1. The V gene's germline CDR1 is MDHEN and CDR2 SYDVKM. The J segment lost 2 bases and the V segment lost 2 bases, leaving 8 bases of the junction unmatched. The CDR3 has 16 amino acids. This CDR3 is CASSLLIPGQNYGYTF. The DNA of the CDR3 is TGTGCCAGCAGTTTACTGATTCCGGGACAGAACTATGGCTACACCTTC.